These 23 T cell receptor beta chains were sequenced from one sample in a study of control samples from healthy donors and cancer patients. TCRdb's copy holds only in-frame clones and misses some; the assay was immunoSEQ multiplex PCR. The data hold 110,000 or so clones, with around 90% observed a single time. What was sequenced was blood. The receptors derive from a man between 50 and 59 years old in good health.

This chain uses TRBV28 with TRBJ2-7; possible D gene TRBD2, 6 bases. The V gene's germline CDR1 is MDHEN and CDR2 SYDVKM. This CDR3 has 13 residues. V was shortened by 6 bases and J by 3 bases, with 12 bases between the two germline ends. The CDR3 nucleotides are TGTGCCAGCAGGGTCGGGGGTTTCTACGAGCAGTACTTC. It specifies CASRVGGFYEQYF.

This chain joins TRBV27 and TRBJ2-2, with no clear D. Between the trimmed V and J ends, which lost 6 bases and 8 bases, there was a span of 13 bases. CDR3 length: 13 residues. Germline V gene data show CDR1 as MNHEY and CDR2 as SMNVEV (reference sequence). CDR3 protein: CASSSQKAGELFF. The CDR3 coding sequence is TGTGCCAGCAGCTCCCAGAAGGCTGGGGAGCTGTTTTTT.

The chain has TRBV5-1 and TRBJ2-2; TRBD1 aligns across 7 bases. Per the germline V gene, CDR1 is SGHRS and CDR2 is YFSETQ. Trimming at V came to 3 bases and at J to 4 bases, leaving 3 bases not matched to a gene. CDR3 length equals 14 residues. CDR3 protein: CASSSGQITGELFF. For the CDR3, the DNA is TGCGCCAGCAGCTCGGGACAGATCACCGGGGAGCTGTTTTTT.

J is TRBJ2-3 and V is TRBV3-1 (or the pseudogene TRBV3-2); TRBD2 is a possible D gene (5 bases). Deletions cut 10 bases from V and 1 base from J, with 15 bases between. Germline V CDR1 and CDR2: LGHDT, YNNKEL (reference sequence). This CDR3 is built from 14 residues. This chain's CDR3 is CATTGYLRTDTQYF. The CDR3 DNA follows: TGTGCCACTACGGGGTATTTACGCACAGATACGCAGTATTTT.

A word on this clone: This sample includes further DNA sequences coding for the same CDR3. The chain links TRBV19 to TRBJ2-5; no definite D call. The germline gives CDR1 LNHDA, CDR2 SQIVND (reference sequence). The CDR3 extends over 12 amino acids. V was shortened by 1 base and J by 4 bases, with 4 bases between the two germline ends. The CDR3 sequence is CASSIGGETQYF. The CDR3 DNA follows: TGTGCCAGTAGTATAGGGGGAGAGACCCAGTACTTC.

The CDR3 sequence is CATTIDRGNQPQHF. In DNA form, the CDR3 reads TGTGCCACCACCATCGACAGGGGAAATCAGCCCCAGCATTTT. The chain employs TRBV15 and TRBJ1-5, with 8 bases fitting TRBD1. CDR1 is LNHNV, CDR2 YYDKDF, per germline (reference sequence). This CDR3 region has 14 residues. J gave up 4 bases and V 7 bases, and 6 bases lay outside the gene matches.

The V and J genes are TRBV18 and TRBJ1-1; maybe TRBD1 (5 bases). Germline CDR1 and CDR2: KGHSH and LQKENI. Trimming stripped 3 bases from V and 3 bases from J, with 8 bases between. The CDR3 totals 13 residues. CDR3 protein: CASSPRDDTEAFF. Here the CDR3 DNA reads TGTGCCAGCTCACCCCGGGACGACACTGAAGCTTTCTTT. Based on the CDR3 plus reference TRBV18 and TRBJ1-1, the full variable domain is NAGVMQNPRHLVRRRGQEARLRCSPMKGHSHVYWYRQLPEEGLKFMVYLQKENIIDESGMPKERFSAEFPKEGPSILRIQQVVRGDSAAYFCASSPRDDTEAFFGQGTRLTVV.

The sample holds one count of this clone. The chain employs TRBV13 and TRBJ1-1; D unresolved. Germline CDR1 reads PRHDT; CDR2 reads FYEKMQ (reference sequence). CDR3 length: 13 residues. Trimming cost V 5 bases and J 10 bases, with 17 bases left between them. The CDR3, as DNA: TGTGCCAGCAGCCCCTCGGCCACAAGCGGAGCTTTCTTT. Amino acid sequence: CASSPSATSGAFF.

The V call is TRBV19, the J call TRBJ1-4; D is uncertain. The CDR3 is 14 amino acids. In germline, CDR1 is LNHDA, CDR2 SQIVND (reference sequence). Trimming pared 4 bases from V and 7 bases from J, leaving 13 bases between. The CDR3 bases are TGTGCCAGTAGTAGAGGCAGTATTACTGAAAAACTGTTTTTT. Amino acid sequence: CASSRGSITEKLFF.

The CDR3 loop is CAWRDRYSPLHF. DNA for the CDR3: TGTGCCTGGAGGGACCGCTATTCACCCCTCCACTTT. The V call is TRBV30, the J call TRBJ1-6; no reliable D call. The V end lost 3 bases, the J end lost 8 bases, and 8 bases lay between the germline ends. The CDR3 contains 12 residues. Per the germline V gene, CDR1 is GTSNPN and CDR2 is SVGIG (reference sequence).

This sequence joins TRBV7-2 and TRBJ2-2, with TRBD2 identical over 10 bases. From germline, CDR1 is SGHTA and CDR2 FQGNSA. The V segment lost 2 bases and the J segment 4 bases; nucleotides outside the gene matches: 4. The CDR3 extends over 16 amino acids. As DNA, the CDR3 is TGTGCCAGCAGCTTATCACTAGCGGGGATCACCGGGGAGCTGTTTTTT. Amino acids: CASSLSLAGITGELFF.

The CDR3 sequence: CASSRRGAGETQYF. The CDR3 bases are TGTGCCAGCAGCCGGCGGGGGGCCGGGGAGACCCAGTACTTC. This sequence joins TRBV7-2 and TRBJ2-5; 8 bases agree with TRBD2. The CDR3 totals 14 residues. V lost 5 bases and J lost 5; bases outside the gene matches: 7. CDR1 is SGHTA, CDR2 FQGNSA, per germline.

V gene TRBV11-2 combines with J gene TRBJ2-1, with 11 nucleotides matching TRBD2. CDR1 is SGHAT, CDR2 FQNNGV, per germline. The CDR3 totals 18 residues. With 1 base clipped from V and 4 bases from J, the junction kept 9 bases outside the gene matches. The CDR3 DNA follows: TGTGCCAGCAGCTTAGGAGGGGCGTCTAGCGGGGGGTACAATGAGCAGTTCTTC. This translates into CASSLGGASSGGYNEQFF.

The table lists this clone with a count of one. The V call is TRBV6-6, the J call TRBJ1-2, with D unclear. The V end lost 7 bases, the J end lost 0 bases, and 12 bases lay between the germline ends. The germline V gene has CDR1 MNHNY and CDR2 SVGAGI (reference sequence). This CDR3 spans 14 amino acids. The CDR3: CASTQPTPNYGYTF. CDR3 sequence (DNA): TGTGCCAGCACTCAACCTACACCTAACTATGGCTACACCTTC.

The chain joins TRBV11-2 to TRBJ1-2; D not resolved. This CDR3 has 13 amino acids. In germline, CDR1 is SGHAT, CDR2 FQNNGV. V shed 2 bases and J shed 10 bases, with 14 bases lying between them. The CDR3 DNA follows: TGTGCCAGCAGCTTATACAATGAGGTTTACTACACCTTC. Translated, it gives CASSLYNEVYYTF.

The chain uses TRBV7-4 and TRBJ2-7, with 8 bases lining up with TRBD2. CDR3 length equals 14 residues. Germline CDR1 and CDR2: SGHVT and SQSDAQ. Unmatched junction bases numbered 8, after V lost 3 bases and J lost 7 bases. CDR3 bases: TGTGCCAGCAGCTTCGGGGCAGGGACTAGGGAGCAGTACTTC. It encodes CASSFGAGTREQYF.

The gene calls are TRBV7-2 and TRBJ1-4; possibly TRBD1 for D (5 bases). Per germline, CDR1 SGHTA and CDR2 FQGNSA. CDR3 size: 13 residues. The germline V and J ends were trimmed by 3 bases and 7 bases, with 9 bases remaining between them. DNA for the CDR3: TGTGCCAGCAGCTTGGGGCACCCTGAAAAACTGTTTTTT. Translating it yields CASSLGHPEKLFF.

The J gene is TRBJ2-1, the V gene TRBV5-4; TRBD1 matches at 8 bases. V lost 0 bases, J lost 5 bases, and 4 bases stayed unmatched. Per germline, CDR1 SGHNT and CDR2 YYREEE (reference sequence). The CDR3 contains 15 residues. The CDR3 loop reads CASSLGPGQDNEQFF. As DNA, the CDR3 is TGTGCCAGCAGCTTGGGCCCGGGACAGGACAATGAGCAGTTCTTC.

The chain joins TRBV5-1 to TRBJ1-2, with a tentative D call TRBD1 (5 bases). CDR3 length: 16 residues. The germline V gene encodes CDR1 SGHRS and CDR2 YFSETQ. V lost 0 bases and J 2 bases, leaving 14 bases between the germline ends. CDR3 in DNA: TGCGCCAGCAGCTTGGCCCTACAGGAGACGAACTATGGCTACACCTTC. Translating gives CASSLALQETNYGYTF. The full variable domain, completed using reference TRBV5-1 and TRBJ1-2, is KAGVTQTPRYLIKTRGQQVTLSCSPISGHRSVSWYQQTPGQGLQFLFEYFSETQRNKGNFPGRFSGRQFSNSRSEMNVSTLELGDSALYLCASSLALQETNYGYTFGSGTRLTVV.

The chain links TRBV9 to TRBJ2-3, with 7 bases aligning to TRBD1. The length of the CDR3 is 16 residues. Trimming at V came to 3 bases and at J to 4 bases, leaving 11 bases not matched to a gene. Per the germline V gene, CDR1 is SGDLS and CDR2 is YYNGEE. The CDR3 region has the DNA TGTGCCAGCAGCGCGGCGACAGGGAACATCGCAGATACGCAGTATTTT. Translated, it gives CASSAATGNIADTQYF.

V is TRBV5-6 and J is TRBJ2-7; TRBD1 matches at 8 bases. V lost 0 bases, J lost 5 bases, and 10 bases stayed unmatched. Germline-derived CDR1 and CDR2 are SGHDT and YYEEEE. This CDR3 is built from 16 residues. CDR3 sequence: CASSLGQGIQGHEQYF. The CDR3 nucleotides are TGTGCCAGCAGCTTGGGACAGGGGATTCAGGGTCACGAGCAGTACTTC.

This clone appeared a single time. The chain links TRBV19 to TRBJ2-1; D might be TRBD2 (5 bases). V dropped 3 bases and J dropped 6 bases, with 15 bases sitting between them. Looked up from germline, CDR1 is LNHDA and CDR2 is SQIVND (reference sequence). CDR3 size: 15 residues. As DNA, the CDR3 is TGTGCCAGTAGTATCCCTTCCGGGGTACGCAATGAGCAGTTCTTC. This encodes CASSIPSGVRNEQFF. The variable domain in full, completed from reference TRBV19 and TRBJ2-1, reads DGGITQSPKYLFRKEGQNVTLSCEQNLNHDAMYWYRQDPGQGLRLIYYSQIVNDFQKGDIAEGYSVSREKKESFPLTVTSAQKNPTAFYLCASSIPSGVRNEQFFGPGTRLTVL.

The rearrangement uses TRBV2 and TRBJ2-7; the D is unclear. Germline CDR1 reads SNHLY; CDR2 reads FYNNEI. Trimming took off 1 base at V and 3 bases at J, with 10 bases between the two ends. The CDR3 length is 14 residues. CDR3 sequence: CASSEDSNLYEQYF. The CDR3 DNA is TGTGCCAGCAGTGAAGACAGTAACCTCTACGAGCAGTACTTC.